The TCR beta chain under discussion was sequenced for a study of blood T cell repertoires in COVID-19. The V gene end was trimmed by 1 base and the J gene end by 2 bases; junction bases not matched to a gene: 6. The CDR3 sequence is 16 residues long. Per the germline V gene, CDR1 is LGHDT and CDR2 is YNNKEL (reference sequence). Assay: immunoSEQ multiplex PCR; the TCRdb copy retains only in-frame clones and omits some. The data contain a few hundred thousand clones, 90% of them singletons. The chain has TRBV3-1 (or the pseudogene TRBV3-2) and TRBJ2-7; TRBD2 matches 9 bases. The sequence was obtained from an older woman with COVID-19, enrolled during active disease. Sequenced sample: peripheral blood. The chain's CDR3 is CASSQARLAGTYEQYF. The CDR3 DNA is TGTGCCAGCAGCCAAGCTCGTCTAGCGGGGACCTACGAGCAGTACTTC.